Each of the 18 T cell receptor beta chains below was sequenced from the same sample in a study of molecular identifiers for immune sequencing clone quantification. TCRdb called the PCR reads again in MiXCR, with one record for every CDR3 protein. The sample carries about 640,000 distinct CDR3 sequences, 20% recorded once. Material for sequencing was naive CD8+ T cells from blood, with Jurkat cell RNA spiked in. Documented subset: FACS-sorted CD8+CD4-CCR7+CD45RA+ naive T cells. Receptors originate from a human donor in good health. Some libraries in this study had Jurkat cell RNA spiked in.

Comments on this clonotype: This may stem from a read error, because a much larger clone lies one nucleotide away. The rearrangement links TRBV5-4 to TRBJ1-5; D might be TRBD1 (6 bases). Germline values: CDR1 SGHNT, CDR2 YYREEE (reference sequence). Trimming removed 4 bases from V and 5 bases from J, with 19 bases in between. CDR3 size: 16 residues. The chain's CDR3 is CASSLGRGRGDQPQHF. CDR3 coding DNA: TGTGCCAGCAGCCTTGGTCGCGGCAGGGGAGATCAGCCCCAGCATTTT.

This clonotype was found many times. The chain links TRBV7-9 to TRBJ2-2; D is undetermined. The ends were cut back, 5 bases at V and 4 bases at J, with 5 bases in the middle. Per the germline V gene, CDR1 is SEHNR and CDR2 is FQNEAQ (reference sequence). The CDR3 length is 12 residues. The CDR3, as DNA: TGTGCCAGCAGCAGGCCCACCGGGGAGCTGTTTTTT. It specifies CASSRPTGELFF.

A word on this clonotype: A junction end diverges from the germline sequence, so it may reflect a read error. V is TRBV27 and J is TRBJ2-1; 7 positions agree with TRBD1. Looked up from germline, CDR1 is MNHEY and CDR2 is SMNVEV (reference sequence). The CDR3 is 16 residues long. CDR3 region: CTSSTSGTVPYNEQFF. The CDR3 DNA is TGTACCAGCAGTACCTCCGGGACAGTCCCCTACAATGAGCAGTTCTTC.

The chain combines TRBV7-8 with TRBJ1-1; D unclear. This CDR3 is built from 17 residues. V shed 6 bases and J shed 3 bases, with 23 bases lying between them. Germline CDR1 is SGHVS and CDR2 is FQNEAQ. The CDR3 reads CASSLYNPDWGYTEAFF. The CDR3 DNA follows: TGTGCCAGCAGTCTCTACAATCCGGACTGGGGTTACACTGAAGCTTTCTTT.

This clonotype was counted many times. The chain combines TRBV6-2 or TRBV6-3 with TRBJ2-3; the D gene is possibly TRBD2 (5 bases). This CDR3 region has 13 residues. Trimming left V 6 bases short and J 5 bases short, with 12 bases between. CDR1 and CDR2 from the germline V gene are MNHEY and SVGEGT. CDR3 bases: TGTGCCAGCAGATTCACCGGGAAAGATACGCAGTATTTT. Its translation: CASRFTGKDTQYF.

Concerning this clonotype: The conserved final phenylalanine or tryptophan is absent from the CDR3, which likely points to a read error. J is TRBJ1-4 and V is TRBV12-3 or TRBV12-4, with D maybe TRBD1 (6 bases). The CDR3 length is 13 residues. V shed 2 bases and J shed 8 bases, with 9 bases lying between them. CDR3 nucleotide sequence: TGTGCCAGCAGTTTAAACCAGGGGGAAAAACTGTTTCTT. This gives the protein CASSLNQGEKLFL.

There are many counts of this clonotype. The J gene is TRBJ1-1, the V gene TRBV4-3, with D unresolved. CDR1 LGHNA and CDR2 YSLEER come from the germline V gene. CDR3 size: 13 residues. V lost 3 bases, J lost 0 bases, and 5 bases lay in between. The CDR3 region has the DNA TGCGCCAGCAGCCACCGGTTGAACACTGAAGCTTTCTTT. As protein: CASSHRLNTEAFF.

With regard to this clonotype: Just one base apart from a much larger clone, this may be a read error. This chain joins TRBV19 and TRBJ2-1; D is uncertain. This CDR3 spans 16 amino acids. Germline CDR1 and CDR2: LNHDA and SQIVND (reference sequence). The CDR3 nucleotides are TGTACCACCACCCTCGGTCCGGTATCCCTCTACAATGAGCAGTTCTTC. Protein: CTTTLGPVSLYNEQFF.

In nucleotides, the CDR3 is TGTGCCAGTAGTATAGGGACAGGGTATGCCTACGAGCAGTACTTC. Translating it yields CASSIGTGYAYEQYF. The rearrangement joins TRBV19 to TRBJ2-7; 8 nucleotides line up with TRBD1. The V gene end was trimmed by 1 base and the J gene end by 2 bases; junction bases not matched to a gene: 4. CDR1 is LNHDA and CDR2 is SQIVND in the germline V gene (reference sequence). The CDR3 has 15 amino acids.

This clonotype was seen many times. The V and J genes are TRBV29-1 and TRBJ1-1, with D perhaps matching TRBD1 (5 bases). The CDR3 consists of 12 residues. Germline V gene sequence: CDR1 SQVTM, CDR2 ANQGSEA. V was clipped by 0 bases and J by 10 bases, with 12 bases between them. In DNA, the CDR3 is TGCAGCGTTGAAGATTACGGGGGGGGAGCTTTCTTT. It yields the protein CSVEDYGGGAFF. Full variable domain (rest looked up from reference TRBV29-1 and TRBJ1-1): SAVISQKPSRDICQRGTSLTIQCQVDSQVTMMFWYRQQPGQSLTLIATANQGSEATYESGFVIDKFPISRPNLTFSTLTVSNMSPEDSSIYLCSVEDYGGGAFFGQGTRLTVV.

The table lists this clonotype with many counts. The V gene is TRBV2, the J gene TRBJ2-3, with D perhaps being TRBD1 or TRBD2 (7 bases each). This CDR3 contains 15 residues. Germline assignment: CDR1 SNHLY and CDR2 FYNNEI. Deletions cut 8 bases from V and 2 bases from J, with 17 bases between. CDR3: CASLGRGPSTDTQYF. CDR3 coding DNA: TGTGCCAGCCTTGGGAGGGGGCCTTCCACAGATACGCAGTATTTT.

This clonotype was seen at least ten times. This rearrangement joins TRBV7-2 to TRBJ2-5, with 9 bases identical to TRBD2. V shed 9 bases, J shed 14 bases, and the junction held 13 bases outside the gene matches. Germline CDR1 SGHTA, CDR2 FQGNSA. The CDR3 runs to 12 residues. The CDR3 protein is CASGAGTSSGYF. The CDR3, as DNA: TGTGCCAGTGGAGCCGGGACTAGCTCGGGTTACTTC.

The genes are TRBV4-3 and TRBJ2-1; 11 positions match TRBD2. V lost 0 bases and J lost 10; bases outside the gene matches: 5. Germline CDR1 and CDR2: LGHNA and YSLEER. This CDR3 is built from 15 residues. The CDR3 protein is CASSQDASGRWEQFF. The CDR3 nucleotides read TGCGCCAGCAGCCAAGATGCTAGCGGGAGGTGGGAGCAGTTCTTC.

Remarks on this clonotype: Mismatch with germline at one junction end may stem from a read error. The chain uses TRBV19 and TRBJ1-6, with a tentative D call TRBD1 (6 bases). In germline, CDR1 is LNHDA, CDR2 SQIVND (reference sequence). CDR3 length: 14 amino acids. This CDR3 reads CASSIGQNNPPLHF. DNA of the CDR3: TGTGCCAGTAGTATCGGACAGAATAATCCACCCCTCCACTTT.

Note on this clonotype: A read error may be the cause here, since a much bigger clone is one base away. The chain joins TRBV29-1 to TRBJ2-7; tentative D call: TRBD1 (6 bases). Trimming took off 6 bases at V and 5 bases at J, with 17 bases between the two ends. Germline CDR1 and CDR2: SQVTM and ANQGSEA. The length of the CDR3 is 13 residues. CDR3 bases: TGCAGCGTAGATCAGGGGCTAGGGGACGAGCAGTACTTC. This sequence encodes CSVDQGLGDEQYF.

This clonotype was observed once. A much larger clone lies one base from this, so it may be a read error. V is TRBV14 and J is TRBJ2-1; perhaps TRBD1 as D (5 bases). CDR3 length: 15 residues. V dropped 3 bases and J dropped 10 bases, with 19 bases sitting between them. Germline CDR1 and CDR2: SGHDN and FVKESK. The CDR3 sequence is CASSQGLERGYEQFF. CDR3 coding DNA: TGTGCCAGCAGCCAGGGGCTTGAAAGGGGTTACGAGCAGTTCTTC.

With regard to this clonotype: With a much larger clone just one base away, this may be a read error. CDR3 in amino acids: CASSTGLSEQFF. The CDR3 bases are TGTGCCAGTAGCACAGGTCTCAGTGAGCAGTTCTTC. The rearrangement links TRBV19 to TRBJ2-1, with D possibly TRBD1 on 5 matching bases. The germline V gene has CDR1 LNHDA and CDR2 SQIVND (reference sequence). Between the trimmed V and J ends, which lost 6 bases and 9 bases, there was a span of 12 bases. CDR3 length: 12 residues. Drawing the rest from reference TRBV19 and TRBJ2-1, the complete variable domain is DGGITQSPKYLFRKEGQNVTLSCEQNLNHDAMYWYRQDPGQGLRLIYYSQIVNDFQKGDIAEGYSVSREKKESFPLTVTSAQKNPTAFYLCASSTGLSEQFFGPGTRLTVL.

V is TRBV11-2 and J is TRBJ2-1; 11 nucleotides match TRBD1. Unmatched junction bases numbered 9, after V lost 6 bases and J lost 5 bases. CDR3 length: 16 amino acids. Germline V lookup: CDR1 SGHAT, CDR2 FQNNGV. CDR3 amino acids: CASSYDAGQGDNEQFF. The CDR3 coding sequence is TGTGCCAGCAGTTATGACGCGGGACAGGGGGACAATGAGCAGTTCTTC.